This entry describes one T cell receptor beta chain. Trimming stripped 4 bases from V and 4 bases from J, with 10 bases between. The CDR3 covers 13 residues. Patients of the Seattle cohort, enrolled during active infection, were followed longitudinally. TCRdb's copy holds only in-frame clones and misses some; the assay was immunoSEQ multiplex PCR. This repertoire shows approximately 92,000 clones, around 85% found once; its top ten account for 15% to 20%. This sample was taken from a study of blood T cell repertoires in COVID-19. At the level of the study: Some COVID-19 samples were acute and others convalescent; all came from the United States, Italy and Spain. PBMCs, B-cell-depleted T cells, or T cells provided the cDNA or gDNA that made up the material.

The origin of this receptor is a woman aged 60-75 years with COVID-19, enrolled during active disease. The V gene is TRBV12-3 or TRBV12-4, the J gene TRBJ1-1; D not resolved. Sample: peripheral blood. Written as DNA, the CDR3 is TGTGCCAGCAGTTCCCAAAGAGGCACTGAAGCTTTCTTT. Translated, it gives CASSSQRGTEAFF.